This T cell receptor (beta chain) was found in a study of blood T cell repertoires in COVID-19. Profiled with immunoSEQ multiplex PCR; TCRdb holds only in-frame clones, not every one. The sample has just over 300,000 clones; over 75% are singletons. Participant-reported clinical history was the basis for cohort assignment. Germline V gene data show CDR1 as SGDLS and CDR2 as YYNGEE. Trimming cost V 6 bases and J 1 base; bases outside gene matches: 10. This CDR3 region has 16 residues. The sequence was obtained from a young man who had recovered from COVID-19. Material: PBMCs or T cells enriched from blood (not recorded which). This chain connects TRBV9 to TRBJ1-2; 9 nucleotides agree with TRBD1. The chain's CDR3 is CASTLRGDRVNYGYTF. DNA of the CDR3: TGTGCCAGCACCCTAAGGGGGGACAGGGTTAACTATGGCTACACCTTC. The complete variable domain, with remaining parts taken from reference TRBV9 and TRBJ1-2, reads DSGVTQTPKHLITATGQRVTLRCSPRSGDLSVYWYQQSLDQGLQFLIQYYNGEERAKGNILERFSAQQFPDLHSELNLSSLELGDSALYFCASTLRGDRVNYGYTFGSGTRLTVV.